These T cell receptor beta chains were read from a single sample in a study of T cells in Graves' hyperthyroidism and ophthalmopathy. TCRdb reprocessed the multiplex PCR reads via MiXCR and lists one record per CDR3 protein. The sample holds 350,000 to 400,000 distinct CDR3 sequences, more than 11% seen once. The sample was blood. Source of these receptors: a woman aged 55-69 years with Graves' hyperthyroidism. The CDR3 runs from the conserved cysteine through the conserved F or W. Each record gives: clone size, D gene, CDR3 length, J gene, V gene, CDR3 DNA, CDR3 protein. The D gene is left open where the match is weak. Size is stated for part of the rows, as once, few or many counts, or as a class when the clone is expanded.

clone size: many; D gene: TRBD1; CDR3 length: 14; J gene: TRBJ1-2; V gene: TRBV18; CDR3 DNA: TGTGCCAGCTCACCAGGACAGGGCGGCTATGGCTACACCTTC; CDR3 protein: CASSPGQGGYGYTF
clone size: many; D gene: TRBD1; CDR3 length: 14; J gene: TRBJ1-2; V gene: TRBV12-3/TRBV12-4; CDR3 DNA: TGTGCCAGCGCCCTGGACAGGGGTAACTATGGCTACACCTTC; CDR3 protein: CASALDRGNYGYTF
clone size: NA; D gene: TRBD2; CDR3 length: 17; J gene: TRBJ2-1; V gene: TRBV12-3/TRBV12-4; CDR3 DNA: TGTGCCAGCAGTCGAGGTCGGCGGGAGGGGCGCTACAATGAGCAGTTCTTC; CDR3 protein: CASSRGRREGRYNEQFF
clone size: many; D gene: NA; CDR3 length: 12; J gene: TRBJ2-1; V gene: TRBV7-9; CDR3 DNA: TGTGCCAGCAGCCCGTCAAACAATGAGCAGTTCTTC; CDR3 protein: CASSPSNNEQFF
clone size: many; D gene: TRBD2; CDR3 length: 14; J gene: TRBJ2-7; V gene: TRBV30; CDR3 DNA: TGTGCCTGGAGTGCCCTAGCGGGAGGGGGGGAGCAGTACTTC; CDR3 protein: CAWSALAGGGEQYF
clone size: many; D gene: NA; CDR3 length: 14; J gene: TRBJ1-2; V gene: TRBV18; CDR3 DNA: TGTGCCAGCTCAACACGGAAGACTAACTATGGCTACACCTTC; CDR3 protein: CASSTRKTNYGYTF
clone size: NA; D gene: TRBD1; CDR3 length: 13; J gene: TRBJ2-4; V gene: TRBV5-4; CDR3 DNA: TGTGCAATGGGTGGGACAGCAAAAAACATTCAGTACTTC; CDR3 protein: CAMGGTAKNIQYF
clone size: NA; D gene: NA; CDR3 length: 13; J gene: TRBJ2-5; V gene: TRBV12-3/TRBV12-4; CDR3 DNA: TGTGCCAGCAGACACCAAGATCTCGAGACCCAGTACTTC; CDR3 protein: CASRHQDLETQYF
clone size: NA; D gene: NA; CDR3 length: 15; J gene: TRBJ2-2; V gene: TRBV7-6; CDR3 DNA: TGTGCCAGCAAGAAGAATAGCGGATACACCGGGGAGCTGTTTTTT; CDR3 protein: CASKKNSGYTGELFF
clone size: many; D gene: TRBD2; CDR3 length: 16; J gene: TRBJ2-7; V gene: TRBV27; CDR3 DNA: TGTGCCAGCAGTCGAGCGGGAGGGGCCCAAACCTACGAGCAGTACTTC; CDR3 protein: CASSRAGGAQTYEQYF
clone size: NA; D gene: TRBD1; CDR3 length: 17; J gene: TRBJ2-6; V gene: TRBV27; CDR3 DNA: TGTGCCAGCAGTAGGGGACAGGAAACTTCTGGGGCCAACGTCCTGACTTTC; CDR3 protein: CASSRGQETSGANVLTF
clone size: many; D gene: NA; CDR3 length: 13; J gene: TRBJ1-2; V gene: TRBV27; CDR3 DNA: TGTGCCAGCAGTGCTACAGGGTTCGGTGGCTACACCTTC; CDR3 protein: CASSATGFGGYTF
clone size: many; D gene: NA; CDR3 length: 12; J gene: TRBJ1-4; V gene: TRBV20-1; CDR3 DNA: TGCAGTGCTAGAGATCTTTGGGAAAAACTGTTTTTT; CDR3 protein: CSARDLWEKLFF
clone size: many; D gene: TRBD2; CDR3 length: 15; J gene: TRBJ2-3; V gene: TRBV28; CDR3 DNA: TGTGCCAGCAGTTCCCTAGCGGCTAGCACAGATACGCAGTATTTT; CDR3 protein: CASSSLAASTDTQYF
clone size: NA; D gene: TRBD2; CDR3 length: 16; J gene: TRBJ2-1; V gene: TRBV5-4; CDR3 DNA: TGTGCCAGCAGCTACCTCTGGGGGGGAGGGTCCAATGAGCAGTTCTTC; CDR3 protein: CASSYLWGGGSNEQFF
clone size: many; D gene: TRBD2; CDR3 length: 15; J gene: TRBJ2-5; V gene: TRBV20-1; CDR3 DNA: TGCAGTGCTAGAGCTCTAGCGGGAGAGGGAGAGACCCAGTACTTC; CDR3 protein: CSARALAGEGETQYF
clone size: NA; D gene: TRBD1; CDR3 length: 14; J gene: TRBJ2-3; V gene: TRBV10-3; CDR3 DNA: TGTGCCATCAGACGACAGGGGGCTGGAGATACGCAGTATTTT; CDR3 protein: CAIRRQGAGDTQYF
clone size: many; D gene: NA; CDR3 length: 12; J gene: TRBJ1-2; V gene: TRBV6-1; CDR3 DNA: TGTGCCAGCAGTTGGGACGGAAATGGCTACACCTTC; CDR3 protein: CASSWDGNGYTF
clone size: few; D gene: TRBD1; CDR3 length: 12; J gene: TRBJ2-5; V gene: TRBV29-1; CDR3 DNA: TGCAGCGTCCGGGACAGGGTGGAGACCCAGTACTTC; CDR3 protein: CSVRDRVETQYF
clone size: many; D gene: NA; CDR3 length: 11; J gene: TRBJ2-7; V gene: TRBV3-1; CDR3 DNA: TGTGCCAGCAGCCAAGCCGGGAGCGCGTACTTC; CDR3 protein: CASSQAGSAYF
clone size: many; D gene: NA; CDR3 length: 13; J gene: TRBJ2-1; V gene: TRBV30; CDR3 DNA: TGTGCCTGGAGTAGGGCCGATGGGACTGAGCAGTTCTTC; CDR3 protein: CAWSRADGTEQFF
clone size: many; D gene: NA; CDR3 length: 14; J gene: TRBJ2-1; V gene: TRBV11-2; CDR3 DNA: TGTGCCAGCAGCTTAGTAGGCAACTACAATGAGCAGTTCTTC; CDR3 protein: CASSLVGNYNEQFF
clone size: many; D gene: TRBD1; CDR3 length: 13; J gene: TRBJ1-2; V gene: TRBV3-1; CDR3 DNA: TGTGCCAGCAGCCAACCGGGACAGGGTTGGTACACCTTC; CDR3 protein: CASSQPGQGWYTF
clone size: NA; D gene: NA; CDR3 length: 15; J gene: TRBJ2-2; V gene: TRBV7-2; CDR3 DNA: TGTGCCAGCAGCTTAACCAACAGGGTGACCGGGGAGCTGTTTTTT; CDR3 protein: CASSLTNRVTGELFF
clone size: few; D gene: NA; CDR3 length: 14; J gene: TRBJ2-5; V gene: TRBV7-9; CDR3 DNA: TGTGCCAGCAGCTTAAACGGGGCCCAAGAGACCCAGTACTTC; CDR3 protein: CASSLNGAQETQYF
clone size: few; D gene: TRBD1; CDR3 length: 18; J gene: TRBJ2-1; V gene: TRBV5-1; CDR3 DNA: TGCGCCAGCAGCTCCCAGGGGGCCATCGGGATTCAAGGCAATGAGCAGTTCTTC; CDR3 protein: CASSSQGAIGIQGNEQFF
clone size: NA; D gene: NA; CDR3 length: 14; J gene: TRBJ2-2; V gene: TRBV5-1; CDR3 DNA: TGCGCCAGCAGCTACGAAGCGGGCACCGGGGAGCTGTTTTTT; CDR3 protein: CASSYEAGTGELFF
clone size: many; D gene: TRBD1; CDR3 length: 15; J gene: TRBJ1-5; V gene: TRBV12-3/TRBV12-4; CDR3 DNA: TGTGCCAGCAGTCCGGGGACAGGGGGAAGTCAGCCCCAGCATTTT; CDR3 protein: CASSPGTGGSQPQHF
clone size: many; D gene: NA; CDR3 length: 13; J gene: TRBJ2-3; V gene: TRBV12-5; CDR3 DNA: TGTGCTAGTGGTTTGGCAGGCACAGATACGCAGTATTTT; CDR3 protein: CASGLAGTDTQYF
clone size: NA; D gene: NA; CDR3 length: 17; J gene: TRBJ2-7; V gene: TRBV6-4; CDR3 DNA: TGTGCCAGCAGTGATTATTGGACCCTTTGCCCATCCCGGGAGCAGTACTTC; CDR3 protein: CASSDYWTLCPSREQYF
clone size: many; D gene: NA; CDR3 length: 15; J gene: TRBJ2-1; V gene: TRBV6-1; CDR3 DNA: TGTGCCAGCAGGGGAAATCAGGGGTTCTACAATGAGCAGTTCTTC; CDR3 protein: CASRGNQGFYNEQFF
clone size: NA; D gene: TRBD2; CDR3 length: 18; J gene: TRBJ2-5; V gene: TRBV7-7; CDR3 DNA: TGTGCTAGCAGCCCCCCGGAAAGGACTAGCGGGAGAAGGGAGACCCAGTACTTC; CDR3 protein: CASSPPERTSGRRETQYF
clone size: many; D gene: TRBD1; CDR3 length: 16; J gene: TRBJ2-1; V gene: TRBV5-1; CDR3 DNA: TGCGCCAGCAGCCTTGCTCCGGGACAGGGCGACAATGAGCAGTTCTTC; CDR3 protein: CASSLAPGQGDNEQFF
clone size: many; D gene: TRBD1; CDR3 length: 13; J gene: TRBJ1-1; V gene: TRBV2; CDR3 DNA: TGTGCCAGCAGGGGGACAGGGGGTGCCATGGCTTTCTTT; CDR3 protein: CASRGTGGAMAFF
clone size: NA; D gene: NA; CDR3 length: 12; J gene: TRBJ1-2; V gene: TRBV9; CDR3 DNA: TGTGCCAGCAGCGGCGAGTACTATGGCTACACCTTC; CDR3 protein: CASSGEYYGYTF
clone size: many; D gene: NA; CDR3 length: 13; J gene: TRBJ2-3; V gene: TRBV10-3; CDR3 DNA: TGTGCCATCAGTGAGTACGATGACGGGACGCAGTATTTT; CDR3 protein: CAISEYDDGTQYF
clone size: many; D gene: TRBD2; CDR3 length: 14; J gene: TRBJ2-7; V gene: TRBV20-1; CDR3 DNA: TGCAGTGCTATAAGCGGGAGTCAGTCCTACGAGCAGTACTTC; CDR3 protein: CSAISGSQSYEQYF
clone size: NA; D gene: TRBD2; CDR3 length: 18; J gene: TRBJ2-3; V gene: TRBV7-9; CDR3 DNA: TGTGCCAGCAGCCTCGGGACTAGCGGGAGGCCGCGACGGGATACGCAGTATTTT; CDR3 protein: CASSLGTSGRPRRDTQYF
clone size: few; D gene: NA; CDR3 length: 16; J gene: TRBJ2-2; V gene: TRBV6-1; CDR3 DNA: TGTGCCAGCAGTGAATTGTGGAACGCGAACACCGGGGAGCTGTTTTTT; CDR3 protein: CASSELWNANTGELFF
clone size: NA; D gene: NA; CDR3 length: 15; J gene: TRBJ2-2; V gene: TRBV19; CDR3 DNA: TGTGCCAGTAGTATTAACCCGACGAACACCGGGGAGCTGTTTTTT; CDR3 protein: CASSINPTNTGELFF
clone size: NA; D gene: TRBD1; CDR3 length: 14; J gene: TRBJ1-1; V gene: TRBV29-1; CDR3 DNA: TGCAGCGTCCCTGGACAGGGCGCGGGCACTGAAGCTTTCTTT; CDR3 protein: CSVPGQGAGTEAFF
clone size: many; D gene: NA; CDR3 length: 13; J gene: TRBJ2-5; V gene: TRBV28; CDR3 DNA: TGTGCCAGCAGTACTACAGACCAAGAGACCCAGTACTTC; CDR3 protein: CASSTTDQETQYF
clone size: few; D gene: NA; CDR3 length: 20; J gene: TRBJ2-1; V gene: TRBV18; CDR3 DNA: TGTGCCAGCTCACCAGGGTTGAAAAGCCGCGCCGGAAGGCTTAACAATGAGCAGTTCTTC; CDR3 protein: CASSPGLKSRAGRLNNEQFF
clone size: many; D gene: TRBD1; CDR3 length: 16; J gene: TRBJ2-6; V gene: TRBV28; CDR3 DNA: TGTGCCAGCAGGGACAGGATTTCCTCTGGGGCCAACGTCCTGACTTTC; CDR3 protein: CASRDRISSGANVLTF
clone size: many; D gene: TRBD1; CDR3 length: 17; J gene: TRBJ2-5; V gene: TRBV11-3; CDR3 DNA: TGTGCCAGCAGCTTTGAACGTTCGACAGGGGCACCGGAGACCCAGTACTTC; CDR3 protein: CASSFERSTGAPETQYF
clone size: many; D gene: NA; CDR3 length: 14; J gene: TRBJ2-7; V gene: TRBV24-1; CDR3 DNA: TGTGCCACTTCAGGGTGGGAGCGTCCCTACGAGCAGTACTTC; CDR3 protein: CATSGWERPYEQYF
clone size: many; D gene: NA; CDR3 length: 14; J gene: TRBJ2-1; V gene: TRBV6-1; CDR3 DNA: TGTGCCAGCAGTCCACAAGATACCTACAATGAGCAGTTCTTC; CDR3 protein: CASSPQDTYNEQFF
clone size: many; D gene: TRBD2; CDR3 length: 14; J gene: TRBJ2-7; V gene: TRBV30; CDR3 DNA: TGTGCCTGGAGTAAGAGACTAGCGGGCTACGAGCAGTACTTC; CDR3 protein: CAWSKRLAGYEQYF
clone size: NA; D gene: TRBD1; CDR3 length: 12; J gene: TRBJ2-5; V gene: TRBV24-1; CDR3 DNA: TGTGCCACCAGAGGGACAGAAGAGACCCAGTACTTC; CDR3 protein: CATRGTEETQYF
clone size: many; D gene: NA; CDR3 length: 14; J gene: TRBJ1-1; V gene: TRBV29-1; CDR3 DNA: TGCAGCGTTGAAGAGGGTCAGGGCTTTACTGAAGCTTTCTTT; CDR3 protein: CSVEEGQGFTEAFF
clone size: many; D gene: NA; CDR3 length: 15; J gene: TRBJ1-5; V gene: TRBV28; CDR3 DNA: TGTGCCATCCAGGACGAGTACTATAGCAATCAGCCCCAGCATTTT; CDR3 protein: CAIQDEYYSNQPQHF
clone size: few; D gene: NA; CDR3 length: 13; J gene: TRBJ1-4; V gene: TRBV20-1; CDR3 DNA: TGCAGTGCTAGAGAGGGCAGGGTGGAAAAACTGTTTTTT; CDR3 protein: CSAREGRVEKLFF
clone size: many; D gene: TRBD2; CDR3 length: 19; J gene: TRBJ2-1; V gene: TRBV18; CDR3 DNA: TGTGCCAGCTCACTCCGGACTAGCGGGGGGCTTAGCTCCTACAATGAGCAGTTCTTC; CDR3 protein: CASSLRTSGGLSSYNEQFF
clone size: many; D gene: NA; CDR3 length: 14; J gene: TRBJ2-1; V gene: TRBV3-1; CDR3 DNA: TGTGCCAGCAGCCCGGTTATTGATGGGCATGAGCAGTTCTTC; CDR3 protein: CASSPVIDGHEQFF
clone size: few; D gene: TRBD2; CDR3 length: 16; J gene: TRBJ2-3; V gene: TRBV3-1; CDR3 DNA: TGTGCCAGCAGCCTATGGGCGGGAGTCCTCCCAGATACGCAGTATTTT; CDR3 protein: CASSLWAGVLPDTQYF
clone size: many; D gene: NA; CDR3 length: 14; J gene: TRBJ2-1; V gene: TRBV11-2; CDR3 DNA: TGTGCCAGCAGCTTCCTAGTTTCCTACAATGAGCAGTTCTTC; CDR3 protein: CASSFLVSYNEQFF